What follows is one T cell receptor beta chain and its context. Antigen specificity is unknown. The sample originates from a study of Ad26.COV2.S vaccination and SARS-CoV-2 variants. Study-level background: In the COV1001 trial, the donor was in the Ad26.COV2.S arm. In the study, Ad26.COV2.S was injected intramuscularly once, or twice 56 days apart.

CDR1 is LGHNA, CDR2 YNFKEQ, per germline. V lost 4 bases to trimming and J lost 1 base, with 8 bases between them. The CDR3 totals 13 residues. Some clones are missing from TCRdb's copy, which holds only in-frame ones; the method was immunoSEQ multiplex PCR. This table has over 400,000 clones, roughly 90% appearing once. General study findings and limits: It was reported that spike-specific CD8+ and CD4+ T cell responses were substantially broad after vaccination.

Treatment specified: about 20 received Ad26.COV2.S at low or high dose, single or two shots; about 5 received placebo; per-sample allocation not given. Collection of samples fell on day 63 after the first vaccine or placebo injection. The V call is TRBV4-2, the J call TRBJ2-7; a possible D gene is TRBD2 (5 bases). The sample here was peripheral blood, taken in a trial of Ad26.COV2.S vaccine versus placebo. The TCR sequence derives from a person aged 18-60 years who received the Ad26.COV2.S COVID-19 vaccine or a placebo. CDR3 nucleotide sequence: TGTGCCAGCAGCCCCGGACTGTCCTACGAGCAGTACTTC. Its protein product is CASSPGLSYEQYF.